What follows are 17 T cell receptor beta chains derived from one specimen sequenced in a study of blood T cell repertoires in COVID-19. Profiled with immunoSEQ multiplex PCR; TCRdb holds only in-frame clones, not every one. Of 210,000 or so clones listed, roughly 80% are singletons. The sequenced sample was peripheral blood. The source of these receptors is a woman of 80 years or more with acute or convalescent COVID-19.

This sequence joins TRBV13 and TRBJ2-3; TRBD1 aligns across 8 bases. Germline CDR1 PRHDT, CDR2 FYEKMQ (reference sequence). Trimming at V came to 5 bases and at J to 2 bases, leaving 6 bases not matched to a gene. The CDR3 consists of 15 residues. CDR3 DNA sequence: TGTGCCAGCAGCGCGGGGACAGGACTCACAGATACGCAGTATTTT. It translates to CASSAGTGLTDTQYF.

The chain carries TRBV7-2 and TRBJ2-1, with 11 nucleotides matching TRBD1. The CDR3 spans 14 residues. Germline CDR1 and CDR2: SGHTA and FQGNSA. V dropped 3 bases and J dropped 6; count of bases not matched to a gene: 1. The DNA for the CDR3 is TGTGCCAGCAGCTTGGGACAGGGGGTCAATGAGCAGTTCTTC. Its protein is CASSLGQGVNEQFF.

This clone showed up just once. The chain is built from TRBV7-2 and TRBJ1-6; 8 bases align to TRBD1. The CDR3 has 15 amino acids. The V segment lost 7 bases and the J segment 7 bases; nucleotides outside the gene matches: 9. Germline V gives CDR1 SGHTA, CDR2 FQGNSA. The chain's CDR3 is CASTDRGGENSPLHF. The DNA for the CDR3 is TGTGCCAGCACCGACAGGGGTGGTGAAAATTCACCCCTCCACTTT.

This clone was detected only once. The chain is built from TRBV24-1 and TRBJ1-2; 8 bases map to TRBD1. The CDR3 length is 15 residues. V lost 3 bases to trimming and J lost 4 bases; unmatched junction nucleotides: 6. The V gene's germline CDR1 is KGHDR and CDR2 SFDVKD. As DNA, the CDR3 is TGTGCCACCAGTGATCCTTCAGGGGGCACCTATGGCTACACCTTC. This sequence encodes CATSDPSGGTYGYTF.

The V call is TRBV5-1, the J call TRBJ2-5; D may be TRBD1 (6 bases). The CDR3 spans 14 residues. Deletions cut 4 bases from V and 1 base from J, with 11 bases between. CDR1 and CDR2 (germline): SGHRS, YFSETQ. The CDR3 DNA sequence: TGCGCCAGCAGCCCCGGGACAACCCAAGAGACCCAGTACTTC. This encodes CASSPGTTQETQYF.

The chain couples TRBV6-6 to TRBJ1-5; no firm D call. The germline gives CDR1 MNHNY, CDR2 SVGAGI (reference sequence). This CDR3 comprises 13 residues. Trimming took 7 bases from V and 9 from J, leaving 16 bases between them. This CDR3 reads CASTPQIRRPQHF. In DNA, the CDR3 is TGTGCCAGCACTCCACAGATTCGTCGGCCCCAGCATTTT.

This clone was counted between two and nine times. The chain combines TRBV3-1 (or the pseudogene TRBV3-2) with TRBJ2-2, with 8 positions matching TRBD1. V was pared by 2 bases and J by 4 bases, with 3 bases of the junction left unmatched. Germline V CDR1 and CDR2: LGHDT, YNNKEL (reference sequence). The CDR3 loop spans 15 amino acids. Written as DNA, the CDR3 is TGTGCCAGCAGCCAACTACAGGGGGGCACCGGGGAGCTGTTTTTT. Residues: CASSQLQGGTGELFF.

This clone was counted a few times. The rearrangement links TRBV28 to TRBJ1-1; D perhaps matches TRBD1 (6 bases). Trimming removed 3 bases from V and 1 base from J, with 15 bases in between. The germline V gene encodes CDR1 MDHEN and CDR2 SYDVKM. The CDR3 runs 16 residues. In nucleotides, the CDR3 is TGTGCCAGCAGTTTTGTCCCCCAGACAGGGAACACTGAAGCTTTCTTT. Its protein product is CASSFVPQTGNTEAFF.

A word on this clone: This sample also contains other DNA sequences that code for the same CDR3. CDR3 protein: CATSDEAQPQHF. CDR3 nucleotide sequence: TGTGCCACCAGTGATGAGGCTCAGCCCCAGCATTTT. V and J are TRBV24-1 and TRBJ1-5; D not resolved. The CDR3 has 12 residues. V was clipped by 3 bases and J by 6 bases, with 5 bases between them. The V gene's germline CDR1 is KGHDR and CDR2 SFDVKD.

The chain carries TRBV11-2 and TRBJ1-6; D gene ambiguous. V was cut by 5 bases and J by 14 bases, with 13 bases left in between. Germline CDR1 and CDR2: SGHAT and FQNNGV. The CDR3 has 12 residues. The CDR3 nucleotides read TGTGCCAGCAGCCCCGCGGGAAGGGCCCTCCACTTT. Translated, it gives CASSPAGRALHF.

The chain joins TRBV14 to TRBJ2-1; 7 bases map to TRBD2. After removal of 0 bases from V and 7 bases from J, the junction contained 6 bases not matched to a gene. Germline loops: CDR1 SGHDN, CDR2 FVKESK. The CDR3 has 15 amino acids. In DNA form, the CDR3 reads TGTGCCAGCAGCCAAGAAGAGCGGGACCATAATGAGCAGTTCTTC. It is translated as CASSQEERDHNEQFF.

The chain links TRBV18 to TRBJ1-4, with 9 bases fitting TRBD1. Germline lookup yields CDR1 KGHSH and CDR2 LQKENI. This CDR3 is built from 16 residues. V was clipped by 3 bases and J by 5 bases; unmatched bases: 7. CDR3 coding DNA: TGTGCCAGCTCACCCTTCTCAGACAGGGGGAATGAAAAACTGTTTTTT. Encoded protein: CASSPFSDRGNEKLFF. The full variable domain, rest sourced from reference TRBV18 and TRBJ1-4, is NAGVMQNPRHLVRRRGQEARLRCSPMKGHSHVYWYRQLPEEGLKFMVYLQKENIIDESGMPKERFSAEFPKEGPSILRIQQVVRGDSAAYFCASSPFSDRGNEKLFFGSGTQLSVL.

The chain recombines TRBV4-1 with TRBJ2-2, with 9 bases aligning to TRBD2. Germline loops: CDR1 MGHRA, CDR2 YSYEKL. The CDR3 is 20 residues long. Trimming took 4 bases from V and 0 from J; bases not matched to a gene: 15. CDR3 sequence: CASSRSSFPGLASNTGELFF. The CDR3 bases are TGCGCCAGCAGCCGATCATCATTTCCGGGACTAGCCTCGAACACCGGGGAGCTGTTTTTT.

The chain employs TRBV3-1 (or the pseudogene TRBV3-2) and TRBJ1-2; D is undetermined. The V end was cut by 0 bases, the J end by 10 bases, with 15 bases between. The germline CDR1 and CDR2 sequences are LGHDT and YNNKEL (reference sequence). This CDR3 spans 14 amino acids. CDR3 bases: TGTGCCAGCAGCCAAGAGAACAAATTAAGCGACTACACCTTC. Translated: CASSQENKLSDYTF.

This clone appeared many times. The sample carries other DNA sequences with the same CDR3. The V and J genes are TRBV7-9 and TRBJ2-3; unclear D gene. Germline-derived CDR1 and CDR2 are SEHNR and FQNEAQ (reference sequence). The CDR3 spans 12 residues. Trimming shortened V by 5 bases and J by 6 bases, and 9 bases separated the two germline ends. The CDR3 DNA reads TGTGCCAGCAGCCCCCTCTCTGATACGCAGTATTTT. Its protein is CASSPLSDTQYF.

The chain joins TRBV5-1 to TRBJ2-5; 9 nucleotides align to TRBD1. CDR3 length: 14 amino acids. In germline, CDR1 is SGHRS, CDR2 YFSETQ. V shed 3 bases and J 4 bases; nucleotides not matched to a gene: 4. In DNA form, the CDR3 reads TGCGCCAGCAGCTGGGACAGGGCGGGAGAGACCCAGTACTTC. It yields the protein CASSWDRAGETQYF. The whole variable domain, remainder taken from reference TRBV5-1 and TRBJ2-5, is KAGVTQTPRYLIKTRGQQVTLSCSPISGHRSVSWYQQTPGQGLQFLFEYFSETQRNKGNFPGRFSGRQFSNSRSEMNVSTLELGDSALYLCASSWDRAGETQYFGPGTRLLVL.

This chain uses TRBV3-1 (or the pseudogene TRBV3-2) with TRBJ2-2; 8 bases align to TRBD2. The CDR3 length is 17 residues. With V trimmed by 1 base and J by 0 bases, 4 bases remained unmatched. Germline values: CDR1 LGHDT, CDR2 YNNKEL (reference sequence). CDR3 region: CASSQGLAGANTGELFF. The CDR3 region has the DNA TGTGCCAGCAGCCAAGGGCTAGCGGGTGCGAACACCGGGGAGCTGTTTTTT.